This T cell receptor (beta chain) was recovered during a study of control samples from healthy donors and cancer patients. The protocol was immunoSEQ multiplex PCR, while the TCRdb copy is restricted to in-frame clones and leaves out a portion. Of roughly 100,000 clones in the sample, around 89% were seen once. Sequencing input: blood. This clonotype was sampled from a man aged 30 to 39 in good health.

CDR3 in amino acids: CASGLVLLRGTNTGELFF. CDR3 DNA sequence: TGTGCTAGTGGTTTGGTACTTTTGCGGGGTACGAACACCGGGGAGCTGTTTTTT. The V gene is TRBV12-5, the J gene TRBJ2-2; D is possibly TRBD2 (6 bases). CDR3 length equals 18 residues. The V and J ends lost 0 bases and 0 bases respectively, with 14 bases between them. Germline V lookup: CDR1 LGHNT, CDR2 FRNRAP.